This TCR beta chain was sequenced during a study of OX40 agonist ivuxolimab in advanced cancers. As for the study more broadly: The costimulatory receptor OX40 (CD134) was targeted by ivuxolimab, a fully human IgG2 agonistic monoclonal antibody. Patients were allowed to have had prior anti-PD-1, anti-PD-L1 or anti-CTLA-4 therapy, and around two fifths of the dose-escalation patients had been treated with checkpoint inhibitors. A male proportion of almost 85% and a mean age of around 60 years, ranging from 23 to 79, were recorded for the dose-escalation cohort. Partial responses occurred in three dose-escalation patients: two with cutaneous melanoma and one with hepatocellular carcinoma. Of the approximately 50 patients in dose escalation, 19 had hepatocellular carcinoma, around 15 had melanoma, 9 had renal cell carcinoma and 9 had head and neck cancer. The paper describes the monotherapy dose-escalation part (N of about 54 patients) of the phase I trial of ivuxolimab. Intravenous ivuxolimab was administered to patients every 2 weeks at six dose levels: 0.01, 0.1, 0.3, 1.5, 3 and 10 mg/kg. The purpose of peripheral TCRbeta sequencing was to test whether ivuxolimab changed TCR sequence diversity and led to clonal T-cell expansion.

As to this clone: No antigen is known for it. Base quality data are lacking; no much larger clone is found one base away.

Genomic DNA was isolated from the sorted cells so that the TCRbeta CDR3 region could be sequenced. The immunoSEQ Assay was used to sequence the TCRbeta CDR3 regions. The table comes from immuneACCESS by way of TCRdb, which keeps in-frame sequences with V and J called. Part of the clones is missing from these tables; in studies checked, under half for an unresolved V gene and the rest for unknown reasons. The sample table lists around 90,000 clones, 90% to 95% of them with a count of one. Jointly, the top ten make up roughly 2% of the sample. The CDR3 runs 14 residues from the cysteine to the phenylalanine. Only the CDR3 portion is preserved as DNA: 42 bases, with reading frame beginning at the first base. For CDR1 and CDR2, the germline V gene (reference sequence) lists LNHDA and SQIVND. A distance of 11 bases separates the germline ends of V and J, which lose 3 bases and 3 bases respectively. General findings and caveats noted by the study authors: After ivuxolimab, CD8+ T cells had more expanded clones than CD4+ T cells on average. The antigen specificity of the peripheral T cells that underwent clonal expansion was not determined. In the 0.1-3.0 mg/kg groups, partial responders were among the patients with the lowest normalized peripheral clonal expansion, particularly in CD8+ T cells. Low levels of normalized T-cell clonal expansion were also shown by some nonresponding patients. Clonal expansion of both CD4+ and CD8+ blood T cells was observed from baseline to week 6 at doses 0.1 to 3.0 mg/kg.

Patients with autoimmune disease history or receiving systemic immunosuppression were excluded from the trial. Peripheral blood for TCR sequencing was collected from all dose cohorts at baseline, on cycle 4 day 1, and on cycle 7 day 1. The samples were taken from a phase I, first-in-human, multicenter, open-label dose-escalation trial of ivuxolimab. The trial enrolled adults with locally advanced or metastatic head and neck squamous cell, hepatocellular, melanoma or renal cell carcinoma. Before TCR sequencing, CD4+ T cells and CD8+ T cells were sorted from peripheral blood as separate populations. The receptor was isolated from an adult with an advanced solid tumor such as melanoma, head and neck, liver or kidney cancer. This specimen consisted of CD4+ or CD8+ T cells sorted from blood, obtained in a trial of the OX40 agonist ivuxolimab. Recombination linked TRBV19 to TRBJ1-2, with TRBD1 perhaps the D gene, on 5 matching bases. For the CDR3, the sequence is CASSIAGYYYGYTF. The DNA sequence is given as TGTGCCAGTAGTATTGCAGGGTATTACTATGGCTACACCTTC.